Each of the 29 T cell receptor beta chains below was sequenced from the same sample in a study of blood T cell repertoires in COVID-19. Produced via immunoSEQ multiplex PCR; TCRdb's table is partial and in-frame only. The table records approximately 180,000 clones, roughly 89% of them present only once. Input material: peripheral blood. All receptors come from a woman in her forties or fifties with acute or convalescent COVID-19.

This clone was counted between two and nine times. This chain uses TRBV27 with TRBJ2-2, with 7 bases that match TRBD2. The ends lost 3 bases at V and 1 base at J; junction bases unmatched: 8. The CDR3 has 17 amino acids. Germline values: CDR1 MNHEY, CDR2 SMNVEV (reference sequence). The CDR3 region has the DNA TGTGCCAGCAGTTTTCTGGCGGGGGATGAGAACACCGGGGAGCTGTTTTTT. Its protein is CASSFLAGDENTGELFF.

This clone was seen a handful of times. This sequence joins TRBV2 and TRBJ2-3; 11 nucleotides align to TRBD1. Germline V gene data show CDR1 as SNHLY and CDR2 as FYNNEI. Germline trimming cut 6 bases from V and 3 bases from J; bases unmatched to any gene: 5. CDR3 length: 15 residues. The CDR3 region is CASRPGQGGTDTQYF. The CDR3 bases are TGTGCCAGCAGACCGGGACAGGGGGGAACAGATACGCAGTATTTT.

This clone was counted only a few times. This chain uses TRBV10-3 with TRBJ1-2, with 11 bases fitting TRBD1. With V trimmed by 5 bases and J by 0 bases, 8 bases remained unmatched. The CDR3 covers 17 residues. CDR1 and CDR2 from the germline V gene are ENHRY and SYGVKD. The CDR3 spells CAISIPGQGVTNYGYTF. Here the CDR3 DNA reads TGTGCCATCAGTATACCGGGACAGGGGGTGACTAACTATGGCTACACCTTC.

The gene calls are TRBV11-3 and TRBJ2-3, with D maybe TRBD1 (6 bases). This CDR3 is 14 amino acids long. Germline assignment: CDR1 SGHNT and CDR2 YENEEA. V lost 5 bases and J 1 base, leaving 10 bases between the germline ends. CDR3 nucleotides: TGTGCCAGCAGCCCCCGGACAGGCACAGATACGCAGTATTTT. Protein sequence: CASSPRTGTDTQYF.

The table lists this clone with a count of one. The J gene is TRBJ1-1, the V gene TRBV18; no definite D call. V was shortened by 6 bases and J by 1 base, with 6 bases between the two germline ends. There are 12 residues in the CDR3. Germline V gene sequence: CDR1 KGHSH, CDR2 LQKENI. CDR3 amino acids: CASSPKNTEAFF. CDR3 nucleotide sequence: TGTGCCAGCTCGCCTAAGAACACTGAAGCTTTCTTT.

This clone appeared once. The chain uses TRBV10-3 and TRBJ2-1, with 8 bases fitting TRBD2. There are 14 residues in the CDR3. Germline loops: CDR1 ENHRY, CDR2 SYGVKD. V shed 8 bases, J shed 4 bases, and the junction held 7 bases outside the gene matches. CDR3 residues: CAIAGLVSYNEQFF. In DNA form, the CDR3 reads TGTGCCATCGCGGGACTAGTGTCGTACAATGAGCAGTTCTTC.

The chain combines TRBV6-5 with TRBJ2-7; D is perhaps TRBD1 (6 bases). The CDR3 runs 12 residues. Germline V gene data show CDR1 as MNHEY and CDR2 as SVGAGI. V gave up 11 bases and J gave up 3 bases, with 14 bases separating them. CDR3 amino acids: CAVQDRNYEQYF. Here the CDR3 DNA reads TGTGCCGTCCAAGACAGGAACTACGAGCAGTACTTC.

The J gene is TRBJ2-3, the V gene TRBV6-2 or TRBV6-3, with TRBD2 matching 7 bases. Trimming took 0 bases from V and 0 from J; bases not matched to a gene: 12. Germline CDR1 reads MNHEY; CDR2 reads SVGEGT. The CDR3 is 19 amino acids. CDR3 in DNA: TGTGCCAGCAGTTACTCGGTGCGGGGGACCTATTCTAGCACAGATACGCAGTATTTT. Translating gives CASSYSVRGTYSSTDTQYF.

The chain uses TRBV7-8 and TRBJ2-7, with D perhaps TRBD2 (7 bases). This CDR3 region has 14 residues. The germline V gene has CDR1 SGHVS and CDR2 FQNEAQ. Trimming pared 4 bases from V and 2 bases from J, leaving 12 bases between. CDR3 coding DNA: TGTGCCAGCAGCTCCGGGGGGCCGCCCTACGAGCAGTACTTC. Translating gives CASSSGGPPYEQYF.

The rearrangement joins TRBV6-5 to TRBJ1-2; tentative D call: TRBD1 (6 bases). The V gene lost 4 bases and the J gene lost 0 bases, with 9 bases spanning the gap. Germline CDR1 MNHEY, CDR2 SVGAGI. The CDR3 loop spans 14 amino acids. In nucleotides, the CDR3 is TGTGCCAGCAGTTCAACAGGGACTAACTATGGCTACACCTTC. Residues: CASSSTGTNYGYTF.

This chain connects TRBV24-1 to TRBJ1-4; 7 bases line up with TRBD1. Germline V gene data show CDR1 as KGHDR and CDR2 as SFDVKD. The CDR3 totals 15 residues. After removal of 4 bases from V and 5 bases from J, the junction contained 6 bases not matched to a gene. CDR3 nucleotide sequence: TGTGCCACCAGTGAACACGGACAGGAAAATGAAAAACTGTTTTTT. It specifies CATSEHGQENEKLFF.

The chain links TRBV27 to TRBJ2-1; 10 bases agree with TRBD2. The CDR3 covers 17 residues. Losses at the gene ends were 1 base for V and 10 bases for J; bases not matched to a gene: 13. CDR1 MNHEY and CDR2 SMNVEV come from the germline V gene (reference sequence). CDR3: CASSLFASGSYTKEQFF. The CDR3 DNA is TGTGCCAGCAGTTTATTTGCTAGCGGGAGCTATACAAAGGAGCAGTTCTTC.

V usage is TRBV4-3 and J usage is TRBJ1-6; 9 bases are shared with TRBD1. The trim removed 4 bases at V and 10 bases at J, leaving 14 bases unmatched. This CDR3 region has 17 residues. Per germline, CDR1 LGHNA and CDR2 YSLEER. The CDR3 DNA reads TGCGCCAGCAGCCCTCGGGACAGGGATCCGGGCGGGTCACCCCTCCACTTT. Its translation is CASSPRDRDPGGSPLHF.

In regard to this clone: This same CDR3 is encoded by further DNA sequences in the sample. The V and J genes are TRBV6-1 and TRBJ1-2, with D tentatively TRBD1 (6 bases). V lost 1 base and J lost 2, with 8 bases in between. The CDR3 has 14 residues. Per germline, CDR1 MNHNS and CDR2 SASEGT. The CDR3: CASSEGTANYGYTF. The CDR3 region has the DNA TGTGCCAGCAGTGAAGGGACAGCAAACTATGGCTACACCTTC.

The V and J genes are TRBV5-4 and TRBJ2-3, with a tentative D call TRBD2 (6 bases). The CDR3 spans 16 residues. Trimming removed 4 bases from V and 1 base from J, with 16 bases in between. The V gene's germline CDR1 is SGHNT and CDR2 YYREEE (reference sequence). The CDR3 is CASSPTERAGTDTQYF. As DNA, the CDR3 is TGTGCCAGCAGCCCCACGGAGCGGGCGGGCACAGATACGCAGTATTTT.

The V and J genes are TRBV24-1 and TRBJ1-5, with D perhaps matching TRBD1 (6 bases). CDR1 and CDR2 from the germline V gene are KGHDR and SFDVKD. V lost 4 bases, J lost 0 bases, and 15 bases lay in between. CDR3 length: 17 amino acids. Here the CDR3 reads CATSEHPTGNSNQPQHF. The CDR3 DNA reads as TGTGCCACCAGTGAACATCCTACAGGGAATAGCAATCAGCCCCAGCATTTT.

V gene TRBV18 combines with J gene TRBJ1-1; 10 positions match TRBD1. Germline CDR1 is KGHSH and CDR2 is LQKENI. V shed 6 bases and J 1 base; nucleotides not matched to a gene: 8. The CDR3 has 16 amino acids. The CDR3 reads CASSPATGGWNTEAFF. The CDR3 region has the DNA TGTGCCAGCTCGCCCGCGACAGGGGGCTGGAACACTGAAGCTTTCTTT.

This chain uses TRBV11-3 with TRBJ2-3, with no clear D. There are 13 residues in the CDR3. V was trimmed by 1 base and J by 5 bases, leaving 7 bases between them. Germline CDR1 and CDR2: SGHNT and YENEEA. In nucleotides, the CDR3 is TGTGCCAGCAGCTTAGGTCCGGGAGATACGCAGTATTTT. Its protein is CASSLGPGDTQYF.

J is TRBJ2-7 and V is TRBV2; TRBD1 aligns across 11 bases. The CDR3 is 15 residues long. The junction had 9 bases not matched to a gene; V was cut back by 6 bases and J by 5 bases. Germline assignment: CDR1 SNHLY and CDR2 FYNNEI. The CDR3 sequence: CASSSWDRGIDEQYF. CDR3 nucleotides: TGTGCCAGCAGCAGTTGGGACAGGGGGATTGACGAGCAGTACTTC.

The chain has TRBV19 and TRBJ2-1; D is ambiguous. Germline loops: CDR1 LNHDA, CDR2 SQIVND (reference sequence). CDR3 length: 12 residues. Trimming pared 2 bases from V and 9 bases from J, leaving 8 bases between. The CDR3 loop is CASSIRGAEQFF. In nucleotides, the CDR3 is TGTGCCAGTAGTATAAGAGGCGCTGAGCAGTTCTTC.

As for this clone: The sample contains more than one DNA sequence encoding this CDR3. The V call is TRBV29-1, the J call TRBJ1-5; 9 positions match TRBD1. The ends lost 6 bases at V and 2 bases at J; junction bases unmatched: 5. The CDR3 totals 14 residues. Looked up from germline, CDR1 is SQVTM and CDR2 is ANQGSEA. CDR3 nucleotide sequence: TGCAGCGTAGGTTGGGACAGGGGCAATCAGCCCCAGCATTTT. It yields the protein CSVGWDRGNQPQHF.

The V call is TRBV5-6, the J call TRBJ1-5; D is undetermined. CDR1 is SGHDT, CDR2 YYEEEE, per germline. CDR3 length: 14 amino acids. Trimming removed 1 base at V and 9 bases at J, with 14 bases between. CDR3 in DNA: TGTGCCAGCAGCTTGTGGGTCACGGGTGGGCCCCAGCATTTT. Protein product: CASSLWVTGGPQHF. The full variable domain, with the rest looked up from reference TRBV5-6 and TRBJ1-5, is DAGVTQSPTHLIKTRGQQVTLRCSPKSGHDTVSWYQQALGQGPQFIFQYYEEEERQRGNFPDRFSGHQFPNYSSELNVNALLLGDSALYLCASSLWVTGGPQHFGDGTRLSIL.

The chain is built from TRBV30 and TRBJ1-6, with a possible D match to TRBD1 (5 bases). The CDR3 runs to 18 residues. V lost 3 bases, J lost 2 bases, and 20 bases lay in between. Per the germline V gene, CDR1 is GTSNPN and CDR2 is SVGIG (reference sequence). The CDR3 reads CAWSQKGQGSTYNSPLHF. DNA of the CDR3: TGTGCCTGGAGCCAAAAAGGCCAGGGTAGCACCTATAATTCACCCCTCCACTTT.

This CDR3 is CASSRTGTGGNSPLHF. The CDR3, as DNA: TGTGCCAGCAGTCGTACCGGGACAGGGGGAAATTCACCCCTCCACTTT. The chain employs TRBV6-2 or TRBV6-3 and TRBJ1-6, with 11 bases matching TRBD1. Looked up from germline, CDR1 is MNHEY and CDR2 is SVGEGT. V lost 5 bases to trimming and J lost 7 bases; unmatched junction nucleotides: 7. The CDR3 consists of 16 residues.

This clone was seen a handful of times. The chain recombines TRBV5-1 with TRBJ2-7; the D gene is possibly TRBD1 (6 bases). The CDR3 sequence is 13 residues long. Trimming stripped 4 bases from V and 0 bases from J, with 8 bases between. Germline lookup yields CDR1 SGHRS and CDR2 YFSETQ. The CDR3 DNA sequence: TGCGCCAGCAGCCCGGGACACTCCTACGAGCAGTACTTC. As protein: CASSPGHSYEQYF. Full variable domain (remainder filled in from reference TRBV5-1 and TRBJ2-7): KAGVTQTPRYLIKTRGQQVTLSCSPISGHRSVSWYQQTPGQGLQFLFEYFSETQRNKGNFPGRFSGRQFSNSRSEMNVSTLELGDSALYLCASSPGHSYEQYFGPGTRLTVT.

This chain connects TRBV3-1 (or the pseudogene TRBV3-2) to TRBJ1-1; D gene ambiguous. Trimming stripped 2 bases from V and 1 base from J, with 11 bases between. Germline V CDR1 and CDR2: LGHDT, YNNKEL (reference sequence). The CDR3 sequence is 15 residues long. CDR3 in amino acids: CASSQSQPGNTEAFF. The CDR3 region has the DNA TGTGCCAGCAGCCAATCCCAGCCGGGGAACACTGAAGCTTTCTTT.

The chain uses TRBV27 and TRBJ2-7; 7 positions agree with TRBD1. The V segment lost 3 bases and the J segment 7 bases; nucleotides outside the gene matches: 6. Germline V CDR1 and CDR2: MNHEY, SMNVEV (reference sequence). The CDR3 is made up of 13 amino acids. The CDR3 DNA reads as TGTGCCAGCAGTTTCACAGGGGCCTTGGAGCAGTACTTC. This sequence encodes CASSFTGALEQYF.

The J gene is TRBJ2-1, the V gene TRBV7-9, with D uncertain. The germline gives CDR1 SEHNR, CDR2 FQNEAQ (reference sequence). The length of the CDR3 is 15 residues. Deletions cut 5 bases from V and 4 bases from J, with 15 bases between. The CDR3 DNA sequence: TGTGCCAGCAGCCCCCCGTTGTCCCTATACAATGAGCAGTTCTTC. Amino acid sequence: CASSPPLSLYNEQFF.

The chain employs TRBV11-3 and TRBJ1-2; D is unclear. CDR1 is SGHNT and CDR2 is YENEEA in the germline V gene. Trimming pared 2 bases from V and 2 bases from J, leaving 9 bases between. This CDR3 contains 14 residues. CDR3 loop: CASSLSGPNYGYTF. The CDR3 nucleotides are TGTGCCAGCAGCTTATCAGGCCCCAACTATGGCTACACCTTC.